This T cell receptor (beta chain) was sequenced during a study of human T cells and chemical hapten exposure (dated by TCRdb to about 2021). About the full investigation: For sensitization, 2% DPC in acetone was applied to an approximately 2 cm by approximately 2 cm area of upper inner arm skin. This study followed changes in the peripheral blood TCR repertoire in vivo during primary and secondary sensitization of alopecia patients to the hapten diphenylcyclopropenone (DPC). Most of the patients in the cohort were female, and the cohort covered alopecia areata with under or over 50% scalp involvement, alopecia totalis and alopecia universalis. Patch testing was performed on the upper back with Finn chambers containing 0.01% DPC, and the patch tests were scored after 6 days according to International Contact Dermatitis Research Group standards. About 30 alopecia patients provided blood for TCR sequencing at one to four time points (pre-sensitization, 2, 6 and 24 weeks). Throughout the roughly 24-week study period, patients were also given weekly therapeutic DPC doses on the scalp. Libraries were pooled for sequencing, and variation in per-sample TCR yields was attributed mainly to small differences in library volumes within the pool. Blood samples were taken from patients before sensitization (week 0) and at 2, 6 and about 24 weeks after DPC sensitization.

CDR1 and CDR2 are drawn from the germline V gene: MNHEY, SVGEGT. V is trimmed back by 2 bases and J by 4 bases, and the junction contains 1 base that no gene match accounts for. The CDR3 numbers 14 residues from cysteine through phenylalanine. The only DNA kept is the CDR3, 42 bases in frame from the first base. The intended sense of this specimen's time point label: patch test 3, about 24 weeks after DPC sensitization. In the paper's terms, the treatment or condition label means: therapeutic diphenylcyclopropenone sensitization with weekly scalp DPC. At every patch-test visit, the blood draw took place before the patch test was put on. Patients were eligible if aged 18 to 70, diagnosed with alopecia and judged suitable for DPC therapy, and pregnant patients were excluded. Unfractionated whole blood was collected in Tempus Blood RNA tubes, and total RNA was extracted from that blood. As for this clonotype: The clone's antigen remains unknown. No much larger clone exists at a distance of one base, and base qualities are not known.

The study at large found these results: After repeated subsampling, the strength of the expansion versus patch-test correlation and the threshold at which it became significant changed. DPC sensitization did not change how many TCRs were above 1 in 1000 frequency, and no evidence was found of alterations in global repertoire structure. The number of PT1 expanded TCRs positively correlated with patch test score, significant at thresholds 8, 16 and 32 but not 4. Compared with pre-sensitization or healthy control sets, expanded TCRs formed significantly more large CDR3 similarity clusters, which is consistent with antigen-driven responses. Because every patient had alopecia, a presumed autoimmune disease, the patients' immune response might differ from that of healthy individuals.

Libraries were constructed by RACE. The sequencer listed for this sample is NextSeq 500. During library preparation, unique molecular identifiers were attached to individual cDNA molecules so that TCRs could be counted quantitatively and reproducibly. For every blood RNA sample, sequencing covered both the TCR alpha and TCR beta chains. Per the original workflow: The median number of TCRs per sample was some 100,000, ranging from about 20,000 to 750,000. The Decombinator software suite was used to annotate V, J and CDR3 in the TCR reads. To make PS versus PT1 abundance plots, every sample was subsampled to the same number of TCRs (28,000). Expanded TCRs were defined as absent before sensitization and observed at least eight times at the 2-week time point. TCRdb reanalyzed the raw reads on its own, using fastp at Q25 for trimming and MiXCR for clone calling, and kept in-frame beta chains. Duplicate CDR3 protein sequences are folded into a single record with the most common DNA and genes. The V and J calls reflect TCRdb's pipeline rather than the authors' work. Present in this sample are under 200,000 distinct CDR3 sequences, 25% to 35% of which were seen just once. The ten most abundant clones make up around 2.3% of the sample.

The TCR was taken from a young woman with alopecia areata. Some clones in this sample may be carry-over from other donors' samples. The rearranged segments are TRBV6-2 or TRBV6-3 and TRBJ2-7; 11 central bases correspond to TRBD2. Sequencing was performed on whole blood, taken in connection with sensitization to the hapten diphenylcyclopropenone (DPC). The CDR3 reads CASSYGTSGYEQYF. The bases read TGTGCCAGCAGTTACGGGACTAGCGGTTACGAGCAGTACTTC.